A selection of T cell receptor beta chains follows, all from one sample in a study of OX40 agonist ivuxolimab in advanced cancers. Only in-frame clones appear in the TCRdb table, and some are missing; sequencing was by immunoSEQ multiplex PCR. The profile shows about 73,000 clones, 80% to 90% of them singletons. Sequenced material: CD4+ or CD8+ T cells sorted from blood, taken in a trial of the OX40 agonist ivuxolimab. Receptors originate from an adult with an advanced solid tumor such as melanoma, head and neck, liver or kidney cancer. CDR3s include the opening cysteine and the closing phenylalanine or tryptophan. Each record gives: V gene, D gene, J gene, clone size, CDR3 length, CDR3 protein, CDR3 DNA. D genes are given only for firm matches. Only part of the rows carry a size: once, few, many, or a class if the clone is expanded.

TRBV2,TRBD1,TRBJ1-2,once,15,CASSGLQGAVYGYTF,TGTGCCAGCAGTGGCCTACAGGGGGCGGTGTATGGCTACACCTTC
TRBV28,TRBD1,TRBJ1-1,-,13,CASDQGALTEAFF,TGTGCCAGCGACCAGGGGGCCCTAACTGAAGCTTTCTTT
TRBV9,TRBD2,TRBJ2-1,once,16,CASSFSPGLAGNEQFF,TGTGCCAGCAGCTTCAGTCCGGGACTAGCAGGGAATGAGCAGTTCTTC
TRBV6-6,-,TRBJ2-7,-,13,CASSYSMRTEQYF,TGTGCCAGCAGTTACTCGATGAGAACAGAGCAGTACTTC
TRBV5-1,-,TRBJ1-4,-,14,CASSLQGTNEKLFF,TGCGCCAGCAGTTTACAGGGAACTAATGAAAAACTGTTTTTT
TRBV5-1,TRBD2,TRBJ2-1,-,16,CASSSWGSGSHNEQFF,TGCGCCAGCAGCTCCTGGGGTAGCGGGAGTCATAATGAGCAGTTCTTC
TRBV10-2,TRBD2,TRBJ2-1,-,14,CASSSGAESHEQFF,TGCGCCAGCAGTAGCGGGGCCGAATCTCATGAGCAGTTCTTC
TRBV5-5,TRBD2,TRBJ2-7,-,14,CASSLGGRSYEQYF,TGTGCCAGCAGCTTGGGCGGGAGGTCCTACGAGCAGTACTTC
TRBV27,-,TRBJ2-5,-,13,CASSDSNQETQYF,TGTGCCAGCAGCGACAGTAATCAAGAGACCCAGTACTTC
TRBV28,-,TRBJ2-7,-,13,CASSWTELREQYF,TGTGCCAGCAGCTGGACCGAACTACGGGAGCAGTACTTC
TRBV19,-,TRBJ1-1,-,15,CASSTLGQMNTEAFF,TGTGCCAGTAGTACCCTGGGGCAAATGAACACTGAAGCTTTCTTT
TRBV18,-,TRBJ1-1,-,15,CASSPQVARDTEAFF,TGTGCCAGCTCACCACAGGTCGCCAGGGACACTGAAGCTTTCTTT
TRBV15,TRBD2,TRBJ2-1,-,14,CATGRREGLIEQFF,TGTGCCACCGGACGGCGGGAGGGTCTTATTGAGCAGTTCTTC
TRBV7-6,-,TRBJ2-5,-,15,CASTKLVGYQETQYF,TGTGCCAGCACCAAACTAGTGGGGTACCAAGAGACCCAGTACTTC
TRBV2,-,TRBJ2-3,-,12,CASSAGTDTQYF,TGTGCCAGCAGTGCCGGGACAGATACGCAGTATTTT
TRBV28,-,TRBJ2-1,-,12,CASRRAANEQFF,TGTGCCAGCCGCCGGGCCGCAAATGAGCAGTTCTTC
TRBV30,-,TRBJ2-5,-,11,CACIATETQYF,TGTGCCTGTATCGCGACAGAGACCCAGTACTTC
TRBV19,-,TRBJ1-5,-,16,CATSISGGSGNQPQHF,TGTGCCACCTCTATCAGCGGGGGGAGCGGCAATCAGCCCCAGCATTTT
TRBV5-1,TRBD2,TRBJ2-1,-,16,CASSFSGMVSDNEQFF,TGCGCCAGCAGCTTTAGCGGGATGGTTAGCGATAATGAGCAGTTCTTC
TRBV19,-,TRBJ2-1,once,13,CASSRKGYNEQFF,TGTGCCAGTAGTCGAAAGGGATACAATGAGCAGTTCTTC
TRBV5-1,TRBD2,TRBJ2-1,few,15,CASSSSGRAFDEQFF,TGCGCCAGCAGCTCGAGCGGGAGGGCCTTCGATGAGCAGTTCTTC
TRBV25-1,-,TRBJ1-1,-,16,CASSESAGFYNTEAFF,TGTGCCAGCAGTGAATCGGCAGGTTTTTATAACACTGAAGCTTTCTTT
TRBV2,-,TRBJ2-3,-,14,CASSVRGSGDTQYF,TGTGCCAGCAGTGTACGGGGGAGTGGAGATACGCAGTATTTT
TRBV28,-,TRBJ2-6,-,17,CASSFGIPSSGANVLTF,TGTGCCAGCAGTTTCGGGATACCTAGCTCTGGGGCCAACGTCCTGACTTTC
TRBV7-8,TRBD1,TRBJ2-5,-,13,CASSTRGRETQYF,TGTGCCAGCAGCACCAGGGGGCGGGAGACCCAGTACTTC
TRBV27,-,TRBJ1-4,-,14,CASTGAAAGEKLFF,TGTGCCAGCACAGGAGCCGCCGCGGGTGAAAAACTGTTTTTT
TRBV29-1,-,TRBJ2-3,-,11,CSVTLTDTQYF,TGCAGCGTTACCCTCACAGATACGCAGTATTTT
TRBV6-5,-,TRBJ2-2,-,15,CASSYADQGAGELFF,TGTGCCAGCAGTTACGCTGACCAAGGTGCCGGGGAGCTGTTTTTT
TRBV7-9,-,TRBJ2-2,-,11,CASEGLGELFF,TGTGCCAGCGAGGGCCTCGGGGAGCTGTTTTTT
TRBV19,-,TRBJ2-1,-,15,CASRTASTLWNEQFF,TGTGCCAGTAGGACTGCAAGCACTCTGTGGAATGAGCAGTTCTTC
TRBV4-1,-,TRBJ2-1,-,21,CASSQLRRDPLRGGSYNEQFF,TGCGCCAGCAGCCAACTCCGCCGGGACCCCCTGAGAGGTGGCTCCTACAATGAGCAGTTCTTC
TRBV5-1,TRBD2,TRBJ2-7,-,12,CASSKGGQEQYF,TGCGCCAGCAGCAAGGGAGGGCAAGAGCAGTACTTC
TRBV30,TRBD1,TRBJ1-5,-,15,CAWSYTGASNQPQHF,TGTGCCTGGAGTTATACAGGGGCTAGCAATCAGCCCCAGCATTTT
TRBV5-4,TRBD1,TRBJ2-3,-,14,CASSPRTGTDTQYF,TGTGCCAGCAGCCCCCGGACAGGGACAGATACGCAGTATTTT
TRBV2,TRBD2,TRBJ2-7,-,18,CASDPGSLGLAGRYEQYF,TGTGCCAGCGACCCAGGGTCCTTAGGACTAGCGGGCCGATACGAGCAGTACTTC
TRBV28,-,TRBJ1-2,-,15,CASSSPIQGDYGYTF,TGTGCCAGCAGTTCGCCGATACAGGGCGATTATGGCTACACCTTC
TRBV2,-,TRBJ1-1,-,13,CASSADQNTEAFF,TGTGCCAGCAGTGCCGATCAGAACACTGAAGCTTTCTTT
TRBV30,-,TRBJ1-3,-,12,CAWSPLGNTIYF,TGTGCCTGGAGCCCCCTCGGAAACACCATATATTTT
TRBV28,-,TRBJ1-4,-,13,CASMRSDNEKLFF,TGTGCCAGCATGCGCAGTGACAATGAAAAACTGTTTTTT
TRBV28,-,TRBJ2-7,-,14,CASSLRHSSYEQYF,TGTGCCAGCAGTTTAAGGCATTCCAGCTACGAGCAGTACTTC
TRBV19,-,TRBJ2-5,-,15,CASTDPGGSRETQYF,TGTGCCAGTACCGATCCTGGAGGGAGTCGAGAGACCCAGTACTTC
TRBV7-3,-,TRBJ1-1,-,15,CASSPGGVGGTEAFF,TGTGCCAGCAGCCCCGGGGGGGTAGGCGGCACTGAAGCTTTCTTT
TRBV30,TRBD1,TRBJ1-5,-,16,CAWSHDRGNSNQPQHF,TGTGCCTGGAGTCACGACAGGGGGAATAGCAATCAGCCCCAGCATTTT
TRBV19,TRBD1,TRBJ1-1,-,14,CASISDRSDTEAFF,TGTGCCAGTATTTCGGACAGGTCGGACACTGAAGCTTTCTTT
TRBV5-1,TRBD1,TRBJ2-1,once,15,CASSQGQGSAGEQFF,TGCGCCAGCAGCCAGGGACAGGGCTCGGCTGGTGAGCAGTTCTTC
TRBV11-1,-,TRBJ1-1,-,15,CASSLRGTANTEAFF,TGTGCCAGCAGCTTGCGGGGGACGGCTAACACTGAAGCTTTCTTT
TRBV11-3,TRBD1,TRBJ2-2,-,14,CASSSQGVIGELFF,TGTGCCAGCAGCTCACAGGGGGTTATCGGGGAGCTGTTTTTT
TRBV5-4,-,TRBJ2-5,-,14,CASSLGLELKTQYF,TGTGCCAGCAGCTTGGGACTGGAACTGAAGACCCAGTACTTC
TRBV11-3,-,TRBJ2-5,-,12,CASSLVRGEQYF,TGTGCCAGCAGCTTAGTTCGGGGAGAGCAGTACTTC
TRBV20-1,-,TRBJ2-2,-,11,CSATRSRELFF,TGCAGTGCTACCAGGTCCCGGGAGCTGTTTTTT
TRBV5-1,TRBD2,TRBJ2-3,-,14,CASSFTSGTDTQYF,TGCGCCAGCAGCTTTACTAGCGGCACAGATACGCAGTATTTT